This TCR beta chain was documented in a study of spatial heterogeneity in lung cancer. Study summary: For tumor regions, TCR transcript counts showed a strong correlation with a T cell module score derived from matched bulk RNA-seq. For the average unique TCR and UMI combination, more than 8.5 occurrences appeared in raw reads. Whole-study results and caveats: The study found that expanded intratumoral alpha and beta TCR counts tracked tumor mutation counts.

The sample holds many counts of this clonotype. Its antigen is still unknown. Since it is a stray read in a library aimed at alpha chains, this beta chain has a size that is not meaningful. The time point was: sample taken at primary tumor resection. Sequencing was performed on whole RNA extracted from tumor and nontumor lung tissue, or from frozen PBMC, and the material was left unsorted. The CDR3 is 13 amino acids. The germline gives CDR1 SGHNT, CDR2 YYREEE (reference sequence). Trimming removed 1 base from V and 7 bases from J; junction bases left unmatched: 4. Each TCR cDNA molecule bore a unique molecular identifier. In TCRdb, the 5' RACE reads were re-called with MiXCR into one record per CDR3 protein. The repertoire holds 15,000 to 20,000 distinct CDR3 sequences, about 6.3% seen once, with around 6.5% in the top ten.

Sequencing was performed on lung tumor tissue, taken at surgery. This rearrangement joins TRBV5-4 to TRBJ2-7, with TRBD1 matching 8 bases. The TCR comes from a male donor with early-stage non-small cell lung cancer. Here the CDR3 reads CASSLFRGREQYF. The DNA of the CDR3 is TGTGCCAGCAGCTTGTTCAGGGGGCGGGAGCAGTACTTC. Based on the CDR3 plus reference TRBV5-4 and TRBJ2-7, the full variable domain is ETGVTQSPTHLIKTRGQQVTLRCSSQSGHNTVSWYQQALGQGPQFIFQYYREEENGRGNFPPRFSGLQFPNYSSELNVNALELDDSALYLCASSLFRGREQYFGPGTRLTVT.